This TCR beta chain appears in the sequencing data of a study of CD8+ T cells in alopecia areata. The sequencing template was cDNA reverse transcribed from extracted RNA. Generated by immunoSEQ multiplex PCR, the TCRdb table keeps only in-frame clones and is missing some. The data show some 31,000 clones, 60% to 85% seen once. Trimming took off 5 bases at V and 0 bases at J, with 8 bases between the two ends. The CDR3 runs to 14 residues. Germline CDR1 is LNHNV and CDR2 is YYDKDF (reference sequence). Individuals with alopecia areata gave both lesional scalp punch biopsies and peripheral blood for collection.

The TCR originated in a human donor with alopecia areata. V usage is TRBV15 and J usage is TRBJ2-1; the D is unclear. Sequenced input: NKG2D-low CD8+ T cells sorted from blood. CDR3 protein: CATSPPNSYNEQFF. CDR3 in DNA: TGTGCCACCAGCCCCCCGAACTCCTACAATGAGCAGTTCTTC.